This entry features one T cell receptor (beta chain) sequence. Its antigen is unidentified. Measured with immunoSEQ multiplex PCR; TCRdb has only the in-frame clones, and not every one. Of roughly 180,000 clones listed, about 83% are singletons. This sample was included in a study of Ad26.COV2.S vaccination and SARS-CoV-2 variants. Study-level results: Compared with placebo recipients, vaccine recipients had higher spike-specific TCR breadth. Possible underestimation of total T cell responses by the TCR breadth and depth analyses was noted. Comparability of non-spike TCR breadth was observed across vaccine and placebo recipients. After vaccination, substantial breadth of spike-specific CD8+ and CD4+ responses was reported.

J lost 1 base, V lost 4 bases, and 6 bases had no gene match. The CDR3 loop spans 16 amino acids. The V gene's germline CDR1 is LGHNA and CDR2 YNFKEQ. This chain connects TRBV4-2 to TRBJ2-3; 9 positions match TRBD2. The clonotype originates from a human donor who had recovered from COVID-19. The sequences come from peripheral blood, collected after recovery from COVID-19. The chain's CDR3 is CASSPSWTSGTDTQYF. The DNA for the CDR3 is TGTGCCAGCAGCCCTTCCTGGACTAGCGGCACAGATACGCAGTATTTT.